This is a list of T cell receptor beta chains from one sample in a study of blood T cell repertoires in COVID-19. Clones were sequenced by immunoSEQ multiplex PCR, and TCRdb holds only the in-frame ones, with some missing. This sample has over 100,000 clones, with approximately 88% found just once. Sample: peripheral blood. All receptors come from a man aged 55 to 70 with acute or convalescent COVID-19. CDR3s include the opening cysteine and the closing phenylalanine or tryptophan. Fields, in order: J gene, V gene, clone size, D gene, CDR3 protein, CDR3 DNA. A D gene is named only where the DNA matches it firmly. Not all rows give a size; the values are once, few, many and, for expanded clones, a class.

J: TRBJ2-3; V: TRBV7-2; size: .; D: TRBD1; CDR3: CASSLLRDSGWGTQYF; DNA: TGTGCCAGCAGTTTACTAAGGGACAGTGGATGGGGTACGCAGTATTTT
J: TRBJ1-1; V: TRBV27; size: .; D: .; CDR3: CASGDRNTEAFF; DNA: TGTGCCAGCGGAGACCGGAACACTGAAGCTTTCTTT
J: TRBJ1-1; V: TRBV7-9; size: .; D: .; CDR3: CASSLLRQATNGEAFF; DNA: TGTGCCAGCAGCTTACTAAGACAGGCGACAAACGGTGAAGCTTTCTTT
J: TRBJ1-2; V: TRBV2; size: .; D: .; CDR3: CASSARALGGDGYTF; DNA: TGTGCCAGCAGTGCGCGTGCGCTGGGAGGCGATGGCTACACCTTC
J: TRBJ2-5; V: TRBV18; size: once; D: TRBD1; CDR3: CASASPGQGGETQYF; DNA: TGTGCCAGCGCTTCACCGGGACAGGGTGGGGAGACCCAGTACTTC
J: TRBJ1-2; V: TRBV7-8; size: .; D: .; CDR3: CASSFEGAGYTF; DNA: TGTGCCAGCAGCTTTGAGGGAGCCGGCTACACCTTC
J: TRBJ2-3; V: TRBV19; size: .; D: .; CDR3: CASSINRADTQYF; DNA: TGTGCCAGTAGTATAAACAGGGCGGATACGCAGTATTTT
J: TRBJ2-5; V: TRBV5-4; size: .; D: .; CDR3: CASSGRAPGETQYF; DNA: TGTGCCAGCAGCGGCCGGGCTCCAGGGGAGACCCAGTACTTC
J: TRBJ2-5; V: TRBV7-9; size: .; D: TRBD2; CDR3: CASSLGTSGTPYQETQYF; DNA: TGTGCCAGCAGCTTAGGGACTAGCGGGACCCCGTACCAAGAGACCCAGTACTTC
J: TRBJ1-5; V: TRBV19; size: .; D: .; CDR3: CASSSLSNNQPQHF; DNA: TGTGCCAGTAGTTCCCTCAGTAACAATCAGCCCCAGCATTTT